Sequencing of this TCR beta chain was carried out in a study of shared clonotypes between healthy human individuals. The overall study: Each donor's CD4 naive and CD4 memory cells filled three plates apiece, CD8 naive two, and CD8 memory one.

Study processing details: Junction-only sequences without quality scores came from ImmunoSEQ, so filtering differed. The table came from immunoSEQ multiplex PCR; TCRdb's copy has only in-frame clones and leaves some out. D and trimming come from the DNA, and the V and J calls and clone size come from that table. The table records approximately 2.4 million clones, 90% to 97% of them present only once. Trimming took off 0 bases at V and 0 bases at J, with 12 bases between the two ends. Germline V gene data show CDR1 as LGHNA and CDR2 as YNFKEQ. The length of the CDR3 is 17 residues. The sequence was collected from a man aged 18 to 29 in good health. The sequenced sample consisted of naive CD4+ T cells sorted from blood. This sample's subset: CD45RA+ positively selected. The V call is TRBV4-2, the J call TRBJ2-1; possible D gene TRBD2, 5 bases. The CDR3 region is CASSQEGGLSSYNEQFF. DNA for the CDR3: TGTGCCAGCAGCCAAGAGGGCGGGCTCAGCTCCTACAATGAGCAGTTCTTC.